The 22 T cell receptor beta chains listed next were all sequenced from one sample in a study of CD8+ T cells in alopecia areata. The sequencing template was cDNA reverse transcribed from extracted RNA. The method was immunoSEQ multiplex PCR; TCRdb's version includes in-frame clones alone and lacks a portion of them. Here the sample spans 90,000 to 130,000 clones, roughly 55% being singletons. Material: NKG2D-low CD8+ T cells sorted from blood. Receptor source: a human donor with alopecia areata.

The chain links TRBV27 to TRBJ2-3, with D possibly matching TRBD2 (6 bases). Germline CDR1 reads MNHEY; CDR2 reads SMNVEV (reference sequence). CDR3 length equals 21 residues. Trimming cost V 0 bases and J 0 bases, with 25 bases left between them. The CDR3 region has the DNA TGTGCCAGCAGTTTATCCATAACGGGGGTATGGGGCGGTTCTAGCACAGATACGCAGTATTTT. Its protein product is CASSLSITGVWGGSSTDTQYF.

This chain uses TRBV9 with TRBJ2-7; 11 bases line up with TRBD2. This CDR3 has 13 residues. Trimming cost V 4 bases and J 3 bases; bases outside gene matches: 0. Germline CDR1 and CDR2: SGDLS and YYNGEE. The CDR3, as DNA: TGTGCCAGCAGCACTAGCGGGAGCTACGAGCAGTACTTC. Its translation: CASSTSGSYEQYF. Together with reference TRBV9 and TRBJ2-7, the CDR3 gives the full variable domain: DSGVTQTPKHLITATGQRVTLRCSPRSGDLSVYWYQQSLDQGLQFLIQYYNGEERAKGNILERFSAQQFPDLHSELNLSSLELGDSALYFCASSTSGSYEQYFGPGTRLTVT.

This clone showed up just a few times. The V call is TRBV27, the J call TRBJ2-5, with D perhaps matching TRBD1 (6 bases). The CDR3 is 16 amino acids. Germline V gene sequence: CDR1 MNHEY, CDR2 SMNVEV (reference sequence). The V end was cut by 10 bases, the J end by 3 bases, with 24 bases between. In DNA, the CDR3 is TGTGCCAACTACCCTTTTTGGCAGGGGCTAGAAGAGACCCAGTACTTC. It specifies CANYPFWQGLEETQYF.

V usage is TRBV7-9 and J usage is TRBJ2-5, with D unclear. Germline CDR1 SEHNR, CDR2 FQNEAQ (reference sequence). Between the trimmed V and J ends, which lost 7 bases and 5 bases, there was a span of 11 bases. There are 12 residues in the CDR3. The CDR3 region has the DNA TGTGCCAGCACCGGTGGGTTGGAGACCCAGTACTTC. It yields the protein CASTGGLETQYF.

The chain recombines TRBV29-1 with TRBJ1-2, with D hard to call. The germline V and J ends were trimmed by 3 bases and 8 bases, with 10 bases remaining between them. Per germline, CDR1 SQVTM and CDR2 ANQGSEA. The CDR3 runs 11 residues. Written as DNA, the CDR3 is TGCAGCGTTGAGGTTTTGAGGGGCTACACCTTC. Translated: CSVEVLRGYTF.

The CDR3, as DNA: TGTGCCAGCAGTATCGAGGCGACTTTAGCCAAAAACATTCAGTACTTC. Protein sequence: CASSIEATLAKNIQYF. The chain couples TRBV28 to TRBJ2-4, with unresolved D. The germline V and J ends were trimmed by 5 bases and 0 bases, with 14 bases remaining between them. This CDR3 spans 16 amino acids. Germline values: CDR1 MDHEN, CDR2 SYDVKM.

This clone turned up a few times. The chain employs TRBV25-1 and TRBJ2-3, with D possibly being TRBD2 (5 bases). CDR3 size: 14 residues. V lost 1 base and J lost 6, with 11 bases in between. Germline V gene data show CDR1 as MGHDK and CDR2 as SYGVNS. CDR3 loop: CASSEFLASDTQYF. CDR3 coding DNA: TGTGCCAGCAGTGAATTCCTAGCTTCCGATACGCAGTATTTT.

The gene calls are TRBV5-4 and TRBJ2-7; the D gene is possibly TRBD2 (6 bases). The V gene lost 0 bases and the J gene lost 2 bases, with 12 bases spanning the gap. CDR3 length equals 15 residues. CDR1 and CDR2 from the germline V gene are SGHNT and YYREEE (reference sequence). The CDR3 DNA reads as TGTGCCAGCAGCTTGGCCTCGGGAGCCCCCTACGAGCAGTACTTC. It specifies CASSLASGAPYEQYF.

Regarding this clone: This may arise from a read error, as a much more abundant clone is one base away. This same CDR3 is encoded by further DNA sequences in the sample. This sequence joins TRBV14 and TRBJ2-7; no reliable D call. Per the germline V gene, CDR1 is SGHDN and CDR2 is FVKESK. The CDR3 contains 12 residues. Trimming took 1 base from V and 2 from J, leaving 3 bases between them. CDR3 amino acids: CASSQGAYEQYF. The CDR3 DNA reads as TGTGCCAGCAGCCAAGGCGCCTACGAGCAGTACTTC.

This clone has a handful of counts. The rearrangement joins TRBV30 to TRBJ2-1; 14 bases agree with TRBD2. This CDR3 comprises 18 residues. J lost 0 bases, V lost 5 bases, and 9 bases had no gene match. CDR1 and CDR2 from the germline V gene are GTSNPN and SVGIG (reference sequence). The CDR3 nucleotides are TGTGCCTGGCGGGGACTAGCGGGAGATGAAAGCTCCTACAATGAGCAGTTCTTC. It is translated as CAWRGLAGDESSYNEQFF.

The chain combines TRBV27 with TRBJ1-4; the D gene is possibly TRBD1 (5 bases). The germline gives CDR1 MNHEY, CDR2 SMNVEV (reference sequence). The CDR3 sequence is 16 residues long. With 0 bases removed from V and 4 bases from J, the gap between germline ends came to 12 bases. The CDR3 DNA reads TGTGCCAGCAGTTTATCGGCAGACAGTGATAATGAAAAACTGTTTTTT. As protein: CASSLSADSDNEKLFF.

This clone has at least ten counts. The chain is built from TRBV7-9 and TRBJ1-1; tentative D call: TRBD1 (6 bases). The germline V gene encodes CDR1 SEHNR and CDR2 FQNEAQ (reference sequence). The V gene lost 4 bases and the J gene lost 3 bases, with 18 bases spanning the gap. The CDR3 is 16 amino acids. As DNA, the CDR3 is TGTGCCAGCAGCTCCCCTACAGGGACTATGGACACTGAAGCTTTCTTT. Its protein product is CASSSPTGTMDTEAFF.

This clone was observed a handful of times. As DNA, the CDR3 is TGCAGCGTTGGCAGGGGTGGGCTAGACGAGCAGTACTTC. Translated: CSVGRGGLDEQYF. The chain joins TRBV29-1 to TRBJ2-7; tentative D call: TRBD1 (6 bases). V was shortened by 4 bases and J by 5 bases, with 15 bases between the two germline ends. The CDR3 totals 13 residues. CDR1 is SQVTM and CDR2 is ANQGSEA in the germline V gene.

In this sample, this clone turned up a few times. The chain recombines TRBV27 with TRBJ1-2; D is undetermined. The CDR3 contains 14 residues. CDR1 and CDR2 (germline): MNHEY, SMNVEV (reference sequence). The ends were cut back, 7 bases at V and 2 bases at J, with 14 bases in the middle. The CDR3 loop is CASTPSGMNYGYTF. The CDR3 DNA sequence: TGTGCCAGCACCCCGTCGGGGATGAACTATGGCTACACCTTC.

V gene TRBV15 combines with J gene TRBJ1-1, with a weak D call TRBD1 (6 bases). Germline-derived CDR1 and CDR2 are LNHNV and YYDKDF (reference sequence). V was shortened by 0 bases and J by 1 base, with 9 bases between the two germline ends. The CDR3 consists of 15 residues. The CDR3: CATSRDWTANTEAFF. The CDR3 DNA reads as TGTGCCACCAGCAGAGATTGGACAGCGAACACTGAAGCTTTCTTT.

The chain carries TRBV28 and TRBJ1-2, with TRBD1 as a possible D gene (6 bases). The length of the CDR3 is 14 residues. Germline V lookup: CDR1 MDHEN, CDR2 SYDVKM. The V and J ends lost 5 bases and 0 bases respectively, with 10 bases between them. The CDR3 spells CASSARTANYGYTF. The CDR3, as DNA: TGTGCCAGCAGTGCCAGGACAGCTAACTATGGCTACACCTTC.

This rearrangement joins TRBV7-9 to TRBJ2-7, with TRBD2 matching over 7 bases. Germline V gene sequence: CDR1 SEHNR, CDR2 FQNEAQ (reference sequence). This CDR3 region has 16 residues. Trimming cost V 2 bases and J 3 bases; bases outside gene matches: 10. CDR3 amino acids: CASSLPQAGVIYEQYF. CDR3 in DNA: TGTGCCAGCAGCTTACCTCAGGCGGGAGTGATCTACGAGCAGTACTTC.

This chain uses TRBV9 with TRBJ1-2; possible D gene TRBD1, 5 bases. From germline, CDR1 is SGDLS and CDR2 YYNGEE. The CDR3 has 16 residues. Trimming took 3 bases from V and 8 from J, leaving 23 bases between them. The CDR3, as DNA: TGTGCCAGCAGCGCCGGGGGGACTTTTCGCCCAGGGGGCTACACCTTC. It encodes CASSAGGTFRPGGYTF.

A single count supports this clone. V gene TRBV6-5 combines with J gene TRBJ2-7, with D perhaps matching TRBD2 (6 bases). The V gene's germline CDR1 is MNHEY and CDR2 SVGAGI. The germline V and J ends were trimmed by 6 bases and 1 base, with 10 bases remaining between them. This CDR3 spans 13 amino acids. The CDR3 region is CASRISGSYEQYF. CDR3 DNA sequence: TGTGCCAGCAGGATTAGCGGTTCCTACGAGCAGTACTTC.

The chain has TRBV28 and TRBJ2-5; 7 nucleotides line up with TRBD1. Losses at the gene ends were 5 bases for V and 2 bases for J; bases not matched to a gene: 17. Looked up from germline, CDR1 is MDHEN and CDR2 is SYDVKM. CDR3 length: 18 residues. CDR3 coding DNA: TGTGCCAGCAGTGTCCCGAGGTCGTCAGGGGGATGGCAAGAGACCCAGTACTTC. This translates into CASSVPRSSGGWQETQYF.

This clone was seen a few times. The chain has TRBV25-1 and TRBJ2-7, with TRBD1 matching over 9 bases. The CDR3 is made up of 14 amino acids. V lost 3 bases, J lost 2 bases, and 2 bases stayed unmatched. Germline-derived CDR1 and CDR2 are MGHDK and SYGVNS. The CDR3 loop is CASSDGTGPYEQYF. The CDR3 DNA is TGTGCCAGCAGTGATGGGACAGGGCCCTACGAGCAGTACTTC.

V usage is TRBV2 and J usage is TRBJ2-5, with D perhaps TRBD2 (6 bases). V lost 2 bases to trimming and J lost 4 bases, with 11 bases between them. The germline CDR1 and CDR2 sequences are SNHLY and FYNNEI. The CDR3 totals 14 residues. DNA of the CDR3: TGTGCCAGCAGTGAATCTGTAGCGGTAGAGACCCAGTACTTC. It specifies CASSESVAVETQYF. The complete variable domain, with remaining parts taken from reference TRBV2 and TRBJ2-5, reads EPEVTQTPSHQVTQMGQEVILRCVPISNHLYFYWYRQILGQKVEFLVSFYNNEISEKSEIFDDQFSVERPDGSNFTLKIRSTKLEDSAMYFCASSESVAVETQYFGPGTRLLVL.